This TCR beta chain was captured by sequencing in a study of CD8 T cells in Susac syndrome. Whole-study results and caveats: CD4+ repertoires of Susac syndrome patients lacked detectable clonal expansion.

V lost 0 bases and J 0 bases, leaving 15 bases between the germline ends. The length of the CDR3 is 18 residues. CDR1 is PRHDT, CDR2 FYEKMQ, per germline (reference sequence). Random hexamers were used to reverse transcribe an amount of roughly 0.5 to 1 ug RNA. Amplification of TCR beta CDR3 spanned 54 Vbeta and 13 Jbeta via immunoSEQ multiplex PCR. TCRdb re-analysed the immunoSEQ multiplex PCR reads in MiXCR, keeping a single row per CDR3 protein. The sample gives about 120,000 distinct CDR3 sequences, roughly 95% of which show up once; more than 0.12% is in the top ten. TEMRA cells were FACS-enriched and CD8+ and CD4+ T cells negatively isolated. Regarding this clonotype: Its matching antigen is unknown.

The chain combines TRBV13 with TRBJ2-1; weak D call: TRBD2 (5 bases). This TCR derives from a human donor with Susac syndrome. The sample comprised CD4+ T cells from PBMCs. The DNA for the CDR3 is TGTGCCAGCAGCTTAGGCGAAGCTAGCTTCAGCTCCTACAATGAGCAGTTCTTC. Its protein is CASSLGEASFSSYNEQFF.